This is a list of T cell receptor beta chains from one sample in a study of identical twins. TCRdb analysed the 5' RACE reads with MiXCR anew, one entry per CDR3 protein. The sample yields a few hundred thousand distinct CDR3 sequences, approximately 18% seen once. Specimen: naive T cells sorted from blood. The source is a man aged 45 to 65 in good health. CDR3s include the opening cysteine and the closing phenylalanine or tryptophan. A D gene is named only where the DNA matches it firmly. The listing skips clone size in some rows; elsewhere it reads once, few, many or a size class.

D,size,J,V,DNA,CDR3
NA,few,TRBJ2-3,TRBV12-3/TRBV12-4,TGTGCCAGCAAGGAGCGGCGGATACTCACAGATACGCAGTATTTT,CASKERRILTDTQYF
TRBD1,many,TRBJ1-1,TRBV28,TGTGCCAGCAGTTCCGGCGGGACAGGGGGCACTGAAGCTTTCTTT,CASSSGGTGGTEAFF
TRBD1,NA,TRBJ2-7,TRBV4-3,TGCGCCAGCAGCCAAGATGGGGGACAGGGGGCCGACGAGCAGTACTTC,CASSQDGGQGADEQYF
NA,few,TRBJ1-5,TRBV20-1,TGCAGTGCAATTCGCCCGGGGTTGGCTCAGCCCCAGCATTTT,CSAIRPGLAQPQHF
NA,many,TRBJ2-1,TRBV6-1,TGTGCCAGCAGGCCCTCGCGGGGAAATGAGCAGTTCTTC,CASRPSRGNEQFF
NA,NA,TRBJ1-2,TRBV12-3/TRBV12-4,TGTGCCAGCAGTTGGGCGACTCGGCACACCTTC,CASSWATRHTF
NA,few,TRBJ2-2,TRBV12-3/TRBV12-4,TGTGCCAGCAGAGTCGCTCCTAGTTCCGGGGAGCTGTTTTTT,CASRVAPSSGELFF
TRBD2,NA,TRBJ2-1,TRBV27,TGTGCCAGCACCGTAGGTGGTCTGGTAGCGGGAGTCCGTCGCAATGAGCAGTTCTTC,CASTVGGLVAGVRRNEQFF
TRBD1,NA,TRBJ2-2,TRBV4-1,TGCGCCAGCAGCCGCCCAGGGGGCGCAGCCACCGGGGAGCTGTTTTTT,CASSRPGGAATGELFF
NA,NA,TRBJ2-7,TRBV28,TGTGCCAGCAGTCCGCCGGGGCAGAGCTCCTACGAGCAGTACTTC,CASSPPGQSSYEQYF
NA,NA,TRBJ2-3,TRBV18,TGTGCCAGCTCACCCCCTAGCATAGAACAAGATACGCAGTATTTT,CASSPPSIEQDTQYF
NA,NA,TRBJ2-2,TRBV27,TGTGCCAGCAGTCCCTGGACAGACACCGGGGAGCTGTTTTTT,CASSPWTDTGELFF
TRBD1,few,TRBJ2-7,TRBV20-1,TGCAGTGTGACAGGGCAATCCTACGAGCAGTACTTC,CSVTGQSYEQYF
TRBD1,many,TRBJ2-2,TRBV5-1,TGCGCCAGCAGCTTGGGACAGGGTTCTTCCGGGGAGCTGTTTTTT,CASSLGQGSSGELFF
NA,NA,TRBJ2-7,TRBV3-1,TGTGCCAGCAGCCAAGAGGTGGGCGAGCAGTACTTC,CASSQEVGEQYF
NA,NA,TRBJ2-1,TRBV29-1,TGCAGCCTAGGGGAAAACGAGCAGTTCTTC,CSLGENEQFF
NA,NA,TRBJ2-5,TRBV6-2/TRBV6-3,TGTGCCAGCAGTTACTCGGACGTGGTGGAGACCCAGTACTTC,CASSYSDVVETQYF
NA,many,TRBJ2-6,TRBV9,TGTGCCAGCAGCCAAAGCCATCCTGGGGCCAACGTCCTGACTTTC,CASSQSHPGANVLTF
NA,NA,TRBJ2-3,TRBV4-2,TGTGCCAGCAGCCAAGATCGAGACCCTAGCACAGATACGCAGTATTTT,CASSQDRDPSTDTQYF
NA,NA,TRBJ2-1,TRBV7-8,TGTGCCAGCAGCTTAGCTCCCGGGGAAAATTGGGACAATGAGCAGTTCTTC,CASSLAPGENWDNEQFF
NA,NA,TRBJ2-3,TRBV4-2,TGTGCCAGCAGCCAAGATAGTGGGGAAGGCACAGATACGCAGTATTTT,CASSQDSGEGTDTQYF
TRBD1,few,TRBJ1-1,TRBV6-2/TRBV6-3,TGTGCCAGCAGTTACGCCAGGGGGCCCCTTCTGAACACTGAAGCTTTCTTT,CASSYARGPLLNTEAFF
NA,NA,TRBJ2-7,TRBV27,TGTGCCAGCAGTTATTCGCCGGTTGGCTACGAGCAGTACTTC,CASSYSPVGYEQYF
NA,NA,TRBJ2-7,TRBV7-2,TGTGCCAGCAGCCACGACAGTGACTACGAGCAGTACTTC,CASSHDSDYEQYF